The 6 T cell receptor beta chains below all came from one sample that was sequenced in a study of blood T cell repertoires in COVID-19. Data came from immunoSEQ multiplex PCR; TCRdb stores just in-frame clones and leaves some out. This table has roughly 250,000 clones, roughly 86% appearing once. What was sequenced was peripheral blood. The receptors were sampled from a man aged 40-49 years who had recovered from COVID-19.

The V gene is TRBV6-4, the J gene TRBJ2-1; the match to TRBD1 covers 11 bases. The junction had 4 bases not matched to a gene; V was cut back by 3 bases and J by 9 bases. Germline CDR1 and CDR2: MRHNA and SNTAGT. The CDR3 is 14 residues long. This chain's CDR3 is CASSERTGGIEQFF. The CDR3 DNA reads as TGTGCCAGCAGTGAGAGGACAGGGGGCATTGAGCAGTTCTTC.

The V and J genes are TRBV24-1 and TRBJ2-2; 9 positions agree with TRBD1. The V gene end was trimmed by 8 bases and the J gene end by 3 bases; junction bases not matched to a gene: 3. The CDR3 sequence is 14 residues long. Germline V lookup: CDR1 KGHDR, CDR2 SFDVKD. CDR3 in amino acids: CATMGQGYTGELFF. In DNA form, the CDR3 reads TGTGCCACCATGGGACAGGGATACACCGGGGAGCTGTTTTTT.

This chain joins TRBV15 and TRBJ2-7, with 10 bases fitting TRBD1. CDR1 and CDR2 from the germline V gene are LNHNV and YYDKDF (reference sequence). The ends lost 4 bases at V and 5 bases at J; junction bases unmatched: 8. The CDR3 is 15 residues long. The CDR3 protein is CATSIVRQGANEQYF. The DNA of the CDR3 is TGTGCCACCAGCATCGTGAGACAGGGGGCGAACGAGCAGTACTTC.

The chain combines TRBV7-8 with TRBJ2-7; possibly TRBD1 for D (6 bases). The germline V gene has CDR1 SGHVS and CDR2 FQNEAQ. Trimming removed 1 base at V and 4 bases at J, with 14 bases between. CDR3 size: 15 residues. The DNA for the CDR3 is TGTGCCAGCAGCTTAGAAGGGGGAACAACATACGAGCAGTACTTC. Its protein product is CASSLEGGTTYEQYF.

This chain joins TRBV2 and TRBJ2-2; a weak D match, TRBD2 (6 bases). Trimming left V 3 bases short and J 7 bases short, with 12 bases between. The CDR3 is 14 residues long. From germline, CDR1 is SNHLY and CDR2 FYNNEI. CDR3 nucleotide sequence: TGTGCCAGCAGTGAGTCGTCGCGGGGCGGGGAGCTGTTTTTT. Amino acid sequence: CASSESSRGGELFF.

This chain joins TRBV6-2 or TRBV6-3 and TRBJ2-6; TRBD2 agrees at 7 bases. V was pared by 0 bases and J by 0 bases, with 8 bases of the junction left unmatched. CDR1 MNHEY and CDR2 SVGEGT come from the germline V gene. This CDR3 is built from 19 residues. This CDR3 reads CASSYSIMGGSSGANVLTF. CDR3 nucleotides: TGTGCCAGCAGTTACTCGATAATGGGGGGGAGCTCTGGGGCCAACGTCCTGACTTTC.